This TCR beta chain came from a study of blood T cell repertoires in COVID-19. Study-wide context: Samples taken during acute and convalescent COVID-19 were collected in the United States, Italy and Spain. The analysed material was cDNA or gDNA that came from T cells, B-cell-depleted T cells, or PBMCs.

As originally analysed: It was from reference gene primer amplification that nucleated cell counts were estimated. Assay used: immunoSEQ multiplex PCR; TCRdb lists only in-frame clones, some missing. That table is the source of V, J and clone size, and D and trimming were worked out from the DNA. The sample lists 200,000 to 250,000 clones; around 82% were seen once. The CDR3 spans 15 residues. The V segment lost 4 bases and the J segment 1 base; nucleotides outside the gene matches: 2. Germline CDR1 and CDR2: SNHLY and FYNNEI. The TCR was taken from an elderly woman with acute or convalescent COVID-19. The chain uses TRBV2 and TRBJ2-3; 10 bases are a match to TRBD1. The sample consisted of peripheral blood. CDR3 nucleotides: TGTGCCAGCAGTGTAGGGACAGGGGGCACAGATACGCAGTATTTT. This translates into CASSVGTGGTDTQYF.